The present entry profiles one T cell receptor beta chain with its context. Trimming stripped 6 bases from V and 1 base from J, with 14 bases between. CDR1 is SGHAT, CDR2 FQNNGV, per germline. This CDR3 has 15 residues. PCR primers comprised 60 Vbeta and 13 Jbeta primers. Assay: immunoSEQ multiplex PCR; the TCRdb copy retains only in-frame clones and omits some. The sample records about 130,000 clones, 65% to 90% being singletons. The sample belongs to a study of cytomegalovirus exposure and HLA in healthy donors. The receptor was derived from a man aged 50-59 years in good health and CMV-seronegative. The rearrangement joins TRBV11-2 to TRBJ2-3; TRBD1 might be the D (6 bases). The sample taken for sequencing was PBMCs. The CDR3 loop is CASRNRVLGTDTQYF. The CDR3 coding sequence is TGTGCCAGCAGGAACAGGGTTTTGGGCACAGATACGCAGTATTTT.